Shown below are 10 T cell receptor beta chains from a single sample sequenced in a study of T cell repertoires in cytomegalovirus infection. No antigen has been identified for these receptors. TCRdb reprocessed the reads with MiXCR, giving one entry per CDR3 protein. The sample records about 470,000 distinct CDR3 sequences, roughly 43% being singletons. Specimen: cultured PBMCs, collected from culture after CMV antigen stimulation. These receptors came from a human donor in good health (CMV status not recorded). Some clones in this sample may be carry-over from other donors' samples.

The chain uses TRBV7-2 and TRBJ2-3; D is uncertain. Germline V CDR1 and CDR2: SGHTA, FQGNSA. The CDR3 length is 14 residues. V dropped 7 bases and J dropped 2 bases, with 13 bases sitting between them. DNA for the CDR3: TGTGCCAGCAACGTACCCACCTTCACAGATACGCAGTATTTT. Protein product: CASNVPTFTDTQYF.

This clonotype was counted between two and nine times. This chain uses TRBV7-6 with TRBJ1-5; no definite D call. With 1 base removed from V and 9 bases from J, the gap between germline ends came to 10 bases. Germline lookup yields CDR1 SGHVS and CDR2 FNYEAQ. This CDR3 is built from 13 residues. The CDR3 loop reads CASSLGGPGPQHF. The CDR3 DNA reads TGTGCCAGCAGCTTAGGCGGGCCTGGGCCCCAGCATTTT.

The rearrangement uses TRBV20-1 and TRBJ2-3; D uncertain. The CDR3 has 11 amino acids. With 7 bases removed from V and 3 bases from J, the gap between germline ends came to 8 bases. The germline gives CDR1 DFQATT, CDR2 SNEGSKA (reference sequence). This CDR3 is CSGERTDTQYF. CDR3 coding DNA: TGCAGTGGCGAGAGGACAGATACGCAGTATTTT.

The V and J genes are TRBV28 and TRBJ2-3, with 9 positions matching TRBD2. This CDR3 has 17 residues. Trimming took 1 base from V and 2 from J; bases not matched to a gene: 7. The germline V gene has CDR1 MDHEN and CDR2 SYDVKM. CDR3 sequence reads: CASSLFLAGRHTDTQYF. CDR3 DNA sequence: TGTGCCAGCAGTTTATTTCTAGCGGGGCGTCACACAGATACGCAGTATTTT.

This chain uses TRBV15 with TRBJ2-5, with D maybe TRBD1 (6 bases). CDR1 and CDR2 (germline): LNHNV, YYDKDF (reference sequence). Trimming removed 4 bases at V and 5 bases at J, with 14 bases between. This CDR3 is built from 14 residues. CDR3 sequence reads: CATSTPGERETQYF. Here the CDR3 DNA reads TGTGCCACCAGCACACCAGGGGAGCGGGAGACCCAGTACTTC.

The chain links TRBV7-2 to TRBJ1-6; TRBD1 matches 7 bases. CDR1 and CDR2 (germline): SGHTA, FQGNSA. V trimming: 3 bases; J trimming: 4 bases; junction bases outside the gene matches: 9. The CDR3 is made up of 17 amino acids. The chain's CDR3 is CASSFGQERAYNSPLHF. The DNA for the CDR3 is TGTGCCAGCAGCTTTGGACAGGAAAGAGCTTATAATTCACCCCTCCACTTT.

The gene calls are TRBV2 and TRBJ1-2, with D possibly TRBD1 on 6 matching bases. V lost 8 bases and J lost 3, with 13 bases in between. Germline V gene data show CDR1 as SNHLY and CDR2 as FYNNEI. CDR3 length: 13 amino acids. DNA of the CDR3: TGTGCCAGCTCCACAGGGATTGACTATGGCTACACCTTC. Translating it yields CASSTGIDYGYTF.

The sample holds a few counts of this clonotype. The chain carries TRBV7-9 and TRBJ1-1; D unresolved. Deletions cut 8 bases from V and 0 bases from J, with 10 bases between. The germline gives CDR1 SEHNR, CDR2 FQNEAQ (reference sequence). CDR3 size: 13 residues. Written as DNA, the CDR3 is TGTGCCAGCCTCGAAGGCCTGAACACTGAAGCTTTCTTT. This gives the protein CASLEGLNTEAFF.

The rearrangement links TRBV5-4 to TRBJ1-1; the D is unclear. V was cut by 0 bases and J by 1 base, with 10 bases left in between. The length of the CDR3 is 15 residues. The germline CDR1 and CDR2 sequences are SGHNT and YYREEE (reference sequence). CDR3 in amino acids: CASSLVKRGNTEAFF. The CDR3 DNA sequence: TGTGCCAGCAGCTTGGTGAAGCGGGGGAACACTGAAGCTTTCTTT. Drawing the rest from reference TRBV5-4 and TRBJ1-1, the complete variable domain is ETGVTQSPTHLIKTRGQQVTLRCSSQSGHNTVSWYQQALGQGPQFIFQYYREEENGRGNFPPRFSGLQFPNYSSELNVNALELDDSALYLCASSLVKRGNTEAFFGQGTRLTVV.

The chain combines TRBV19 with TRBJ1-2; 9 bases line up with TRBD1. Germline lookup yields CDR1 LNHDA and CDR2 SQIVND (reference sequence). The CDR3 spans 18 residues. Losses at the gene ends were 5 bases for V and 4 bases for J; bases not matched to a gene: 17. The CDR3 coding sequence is TGTGCCAGTAGTCCGCCATACTTCGAGGACAGGGGCGGCTATGGCTACACCTTC. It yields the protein CASSPPYFEDRGGYGYTF.